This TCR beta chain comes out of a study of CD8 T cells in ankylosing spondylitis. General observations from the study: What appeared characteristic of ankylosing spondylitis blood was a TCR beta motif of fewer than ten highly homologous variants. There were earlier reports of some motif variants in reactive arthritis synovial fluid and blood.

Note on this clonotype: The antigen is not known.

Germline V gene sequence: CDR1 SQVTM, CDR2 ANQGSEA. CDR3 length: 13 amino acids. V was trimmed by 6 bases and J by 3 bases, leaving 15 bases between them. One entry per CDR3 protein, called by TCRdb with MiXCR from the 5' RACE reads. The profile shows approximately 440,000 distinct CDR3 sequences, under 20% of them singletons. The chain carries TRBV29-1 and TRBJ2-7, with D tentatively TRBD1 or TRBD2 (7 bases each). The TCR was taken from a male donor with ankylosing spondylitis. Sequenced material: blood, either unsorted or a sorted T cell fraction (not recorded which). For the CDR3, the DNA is TGCAGCGTCGCAGCAGGGGGGGGCTACGAGCAGTACTTC. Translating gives CSVAAGGGYEQYF.